One T cell receptor beta chain is described in this entry. Sequenced by immunoSEQ multiplex PCR; TCRdb stores in-frame clones only, minus some. The sample carries around 88,000 clones, over 70% recorded once. The data were taken from a study of blood T cell repertoires in COVID-19. Study background: PBMCs, B-cell-depleted T cells, or T cells provided the cDNA or gDNA that made up the material.

This sequence was found in a man aged 55 to 69 with acute or convalescent COVID-19. Sequenced: peripheral blood.

CDR3 protein: CASSLGQTSTDTQYF. CDR3 DNA sequence: TGTGCCAGCAGCTTAGGGCAGACTAGCACAGATACGCAGTATTTT. The chain joins TRBV7-2 to TRBJ2-3; no clear D. Germline V gene lookup returns CDR1 SGHTA and CDR2 FQGNSA. CDR3 size: 15 residues. Trimming removed 1 base from V and 0 bases from J, with 8 bases in between.